This T cell receptor (beta chain) was captured in a study of neoadjuvant anti-PD-1 for oral cavity cancer. Study-level background: Non-progressing patients received a fourth nivolumab dose near day 43, then surgery on days 50-56.

The CDR3 is made up of 14 amino acids. Germline CDR1 is SNHLY and CDR2 is FYNNEI. The junction had 9 bases not matched to a gene; V was cut back by 6 bases and J by 7 bases. The sample's time point: after neoadjuvant nivolumab, at surgical resection. This clone was observed a handful of times. Some clones are missing from TCRdb's copy, which holds only in-frame ones; the method was immunoSEQ multiplex PCR. Here the sample spans some 22,000 clones, around a quarter being singletons. The clonotype comes from a person aged 35-80 years with oral cavity squamous cell carcinoma. The source was tumor tissue, collected after nivolumab (anti-PD-1) treatment. The chain joins TRBV2 to TRBJ1-2; 9 bases map to TRBD1. CDR3 DNA sequence: TGTGCCAGCAGCCCGGACAGGGGAATATTTGGCTACACCTTC. Residues: CASSPDRGIFGYTF.